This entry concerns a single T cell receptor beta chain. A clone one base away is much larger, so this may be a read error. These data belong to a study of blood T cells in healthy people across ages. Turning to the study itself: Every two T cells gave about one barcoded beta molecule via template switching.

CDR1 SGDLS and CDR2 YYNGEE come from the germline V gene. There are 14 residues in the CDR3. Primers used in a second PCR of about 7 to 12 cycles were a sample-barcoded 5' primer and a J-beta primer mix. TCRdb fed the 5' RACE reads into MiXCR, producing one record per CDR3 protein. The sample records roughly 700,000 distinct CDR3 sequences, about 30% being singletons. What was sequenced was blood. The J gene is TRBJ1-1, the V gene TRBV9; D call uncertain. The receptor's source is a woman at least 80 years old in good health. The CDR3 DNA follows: TGTGCCGGCAGCCCTCCATGGGGGAACACTGAAGCTTTCTTT. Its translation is CAGSPPWGNTEAFF.